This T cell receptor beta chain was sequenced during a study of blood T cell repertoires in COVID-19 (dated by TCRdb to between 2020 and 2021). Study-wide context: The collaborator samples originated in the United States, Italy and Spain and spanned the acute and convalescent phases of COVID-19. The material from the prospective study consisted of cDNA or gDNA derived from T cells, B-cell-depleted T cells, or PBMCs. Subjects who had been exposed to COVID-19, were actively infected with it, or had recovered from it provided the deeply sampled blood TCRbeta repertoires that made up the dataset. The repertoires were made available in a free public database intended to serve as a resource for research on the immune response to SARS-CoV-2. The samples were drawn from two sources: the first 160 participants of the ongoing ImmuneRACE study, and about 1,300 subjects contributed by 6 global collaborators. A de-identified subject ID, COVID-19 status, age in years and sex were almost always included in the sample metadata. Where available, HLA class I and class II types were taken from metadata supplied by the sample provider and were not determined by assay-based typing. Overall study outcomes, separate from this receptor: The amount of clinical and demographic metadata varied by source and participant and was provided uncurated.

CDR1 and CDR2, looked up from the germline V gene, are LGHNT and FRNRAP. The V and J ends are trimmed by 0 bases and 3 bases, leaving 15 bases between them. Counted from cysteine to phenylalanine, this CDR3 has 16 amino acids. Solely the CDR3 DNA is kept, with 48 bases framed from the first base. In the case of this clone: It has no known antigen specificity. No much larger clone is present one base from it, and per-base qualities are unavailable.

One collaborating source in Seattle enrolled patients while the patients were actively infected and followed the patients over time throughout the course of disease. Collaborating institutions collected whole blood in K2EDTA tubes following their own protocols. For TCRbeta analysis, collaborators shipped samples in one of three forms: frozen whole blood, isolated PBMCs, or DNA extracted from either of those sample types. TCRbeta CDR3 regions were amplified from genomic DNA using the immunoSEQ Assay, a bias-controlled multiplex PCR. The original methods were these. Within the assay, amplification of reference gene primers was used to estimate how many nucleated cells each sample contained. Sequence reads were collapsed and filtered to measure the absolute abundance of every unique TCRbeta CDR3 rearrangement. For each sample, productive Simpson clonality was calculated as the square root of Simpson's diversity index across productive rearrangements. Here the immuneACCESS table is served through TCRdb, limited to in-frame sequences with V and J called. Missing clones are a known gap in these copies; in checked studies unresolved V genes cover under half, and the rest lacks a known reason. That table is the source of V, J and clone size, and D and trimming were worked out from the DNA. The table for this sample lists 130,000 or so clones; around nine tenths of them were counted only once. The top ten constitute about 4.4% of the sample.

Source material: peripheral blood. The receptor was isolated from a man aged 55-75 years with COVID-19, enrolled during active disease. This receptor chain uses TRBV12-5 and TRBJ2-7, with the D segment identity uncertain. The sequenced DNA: TGTGCTAGTGGTTTGGTACTTGCACAGAAAGACTACGAGCAGTACTTC. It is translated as CASGLVLAQKDYEQYF.